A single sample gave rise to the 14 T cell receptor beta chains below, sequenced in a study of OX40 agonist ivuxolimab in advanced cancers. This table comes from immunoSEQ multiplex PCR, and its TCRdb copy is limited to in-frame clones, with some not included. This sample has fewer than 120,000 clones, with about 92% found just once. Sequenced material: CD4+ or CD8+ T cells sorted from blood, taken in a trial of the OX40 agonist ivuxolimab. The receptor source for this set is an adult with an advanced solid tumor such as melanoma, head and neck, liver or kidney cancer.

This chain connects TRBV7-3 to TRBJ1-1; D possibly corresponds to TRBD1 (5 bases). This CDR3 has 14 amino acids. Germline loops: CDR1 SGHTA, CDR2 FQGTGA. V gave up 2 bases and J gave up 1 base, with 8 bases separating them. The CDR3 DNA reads TGTGCCAGCAGCTTAGTGGGGCAGAACACTGAAGCTTTCTTT. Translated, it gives CASSLVGQNTEAFF.

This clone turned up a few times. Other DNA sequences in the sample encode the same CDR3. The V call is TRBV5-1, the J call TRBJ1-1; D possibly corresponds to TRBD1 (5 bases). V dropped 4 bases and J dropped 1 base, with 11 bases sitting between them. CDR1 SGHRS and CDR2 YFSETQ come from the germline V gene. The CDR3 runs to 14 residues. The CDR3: CASSAGTANTEAFF. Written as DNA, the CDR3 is TGCGCCAGCAGCGCCGGGACTGCGAACACTGAAGCTTTCTTT.

Here the CDR3 reads CASVGTLSSYEQYF. The DNA of the CDR3 is TGTGCTAGTGTCGGGACACTAAGCTCCTACGAGCAGTACTTC. The V call is TRBV12-5, the J call TRBJ2-5; the D gene is possibly TRBD1 (6 bases). With the DNA end fitting TRBJ2-7 better, the J assignment may be wrong. The CDR3 loop spans 14 amino acids. Per the germline V gene, CDR1 is LGHNT and CDR2 is FRNRAP.

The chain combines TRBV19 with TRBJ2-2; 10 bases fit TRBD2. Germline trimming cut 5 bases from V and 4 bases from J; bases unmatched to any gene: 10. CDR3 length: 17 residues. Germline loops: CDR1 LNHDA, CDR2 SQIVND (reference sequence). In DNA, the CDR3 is TGTGCCAGTAGTTCCCTAGCGGGAGATGGTGGCACCGGGGAGCTGTTTTTT. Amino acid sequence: CASSSLAGDGGTGELFF. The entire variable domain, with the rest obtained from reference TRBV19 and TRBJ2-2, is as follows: DGGITQSPKYLFRKEGQNVTLSCEQNLNHDAMYWYRQDPGQGLRLIYYSQIVNDFQKGDIAEGYSVSREKKESFPLTVTSAQKNPTAFYLCASSSLAGDGGTGELFFGEGSRLTVL.

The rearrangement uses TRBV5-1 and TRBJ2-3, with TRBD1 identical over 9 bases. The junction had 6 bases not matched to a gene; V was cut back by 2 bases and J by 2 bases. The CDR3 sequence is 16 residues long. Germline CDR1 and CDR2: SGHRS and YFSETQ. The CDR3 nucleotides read TGCGCCAGCAGCTTCGGGACAGGGTCTTCCACAGATACGCAGTATTTT. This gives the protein CASSFGTGSSTDTQYF.

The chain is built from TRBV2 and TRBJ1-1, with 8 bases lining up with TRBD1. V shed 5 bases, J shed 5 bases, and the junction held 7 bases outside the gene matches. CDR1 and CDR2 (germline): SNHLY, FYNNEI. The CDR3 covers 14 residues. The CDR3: CASSPGQGGTEAFF. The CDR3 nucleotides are TGTGCCAGCAGTCCTGGACAGGGAGGGACTGAAGCTTTCTTT. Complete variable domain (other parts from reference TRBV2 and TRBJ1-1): EPEVTQTPSHQVTQMGQEVILRCVPISNHLYFYWYRQILGQKVEFLVSFYNNEISEKSEIFDDQFSVERPDGSNFTLKIRSTKLEDSAMYFCASSPGQGGTEAFFGQGTRLTVV.

The CDR3 protein is CASSPPDSYEQYF. The CDR3 bases are TGTGCCAGCAGTCCACCGGACTCCTACGAGCAGTACTTC. The chain has TRBV6-5 and TRBJ2-7; D ambiguous. Germline CDR1 MNHEY, CDR2 SVGAGI. The CDR3 sequence is 13 residues long. V lost 5 bases to trimming and J lost 0 bases, with 8 bases between them.

The CDR3 sequence: CASSQENTGYTEAFF. The CDR3 bases are TGTGCCAGCAGCCAAGAAAACACGGGTTACACTGAAGCTTTCTTT. The chain carries TRBV5-4 and TRBJ1-1; D is undetermined. The V gene lost 4 bases and the J gene lost 3 bases, with 16 bases spanning the gap. This CDR3 is 15 amino acids long. Germline CDR1 and CDR2: SGHNT and YYREEE (reference sequence).

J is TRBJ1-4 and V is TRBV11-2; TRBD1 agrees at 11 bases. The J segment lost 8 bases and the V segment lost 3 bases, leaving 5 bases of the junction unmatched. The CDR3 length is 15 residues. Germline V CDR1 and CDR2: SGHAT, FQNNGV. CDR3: CASSFQGTGGEKLFF. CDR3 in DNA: TGTGCCAGCAGCTTCCAAGGGACAGGGGGGGAAAAACTGTTTTTT.

In DNA form, the CDR3 reads TGTGCCAGCAGCTTAGATGGGTCGTACCTCTACGAGCAGTACTTC. Its protein is CASSLDGSYLYEQYF. The gene calls are TRBV7-9 and TRBJ2-7; D not certain. This CDR3 has 15 residues. Germline-derived CDR1 and CDR2 are SEHNR and FQNEAQ (reference sequence). V was pared by 1 base and J by 3 bases, with 13 bases between.

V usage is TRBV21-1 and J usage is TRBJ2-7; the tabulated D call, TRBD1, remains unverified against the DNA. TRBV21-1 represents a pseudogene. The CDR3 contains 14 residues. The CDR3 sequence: CASSKGPPSGEQYF. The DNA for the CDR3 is TGTGCCAGCAGCAAGGGGCCACCCTCCGGCGAGCAGTACTTC.

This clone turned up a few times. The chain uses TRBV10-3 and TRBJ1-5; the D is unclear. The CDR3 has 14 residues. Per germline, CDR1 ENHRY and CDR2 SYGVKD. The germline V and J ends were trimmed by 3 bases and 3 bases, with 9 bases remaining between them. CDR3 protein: CAISDPPVNQPQHF. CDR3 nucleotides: TGTGCCATCAGTGACCCTCCGGTCAATCAGCCCCAGCATTTT.

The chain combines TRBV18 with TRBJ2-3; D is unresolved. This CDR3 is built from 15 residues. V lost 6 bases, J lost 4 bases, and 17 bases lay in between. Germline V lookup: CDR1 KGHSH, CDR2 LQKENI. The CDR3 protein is CASSSAPRLADTQYF. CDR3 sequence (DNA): TGTGCCAGCTCGTCGGCCCCACGATTGGCAGATACGCAGTATTTT.

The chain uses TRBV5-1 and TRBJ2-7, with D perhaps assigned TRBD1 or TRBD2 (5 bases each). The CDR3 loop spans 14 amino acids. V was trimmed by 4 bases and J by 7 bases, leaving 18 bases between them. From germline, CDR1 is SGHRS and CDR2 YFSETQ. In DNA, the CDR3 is TGCGCCAGCAGCCGGATGGGGGTTAATGAAGAGCAGTACTTC. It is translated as CASSRMGVNEEQYF.